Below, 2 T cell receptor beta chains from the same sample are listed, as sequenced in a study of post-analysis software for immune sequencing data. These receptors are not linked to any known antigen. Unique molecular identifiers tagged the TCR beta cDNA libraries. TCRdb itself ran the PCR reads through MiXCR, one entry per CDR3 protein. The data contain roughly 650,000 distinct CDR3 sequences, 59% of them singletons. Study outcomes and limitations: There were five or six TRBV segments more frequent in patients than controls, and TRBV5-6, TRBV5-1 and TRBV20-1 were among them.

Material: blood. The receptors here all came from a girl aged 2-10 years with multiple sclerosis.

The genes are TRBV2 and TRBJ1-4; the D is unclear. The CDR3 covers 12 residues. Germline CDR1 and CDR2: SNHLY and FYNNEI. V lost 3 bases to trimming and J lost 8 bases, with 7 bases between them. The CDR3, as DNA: TGTGCCAGCAGTGATGGGGAGGAAAAACTGTTTTTT. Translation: CASSDGEEKLFF.

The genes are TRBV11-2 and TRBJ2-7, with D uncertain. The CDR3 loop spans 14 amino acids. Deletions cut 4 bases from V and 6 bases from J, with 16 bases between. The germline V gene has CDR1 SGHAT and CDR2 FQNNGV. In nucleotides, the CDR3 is TGTGCCAGCAGCTCCATCGTCAAGATTCGCGAGCAGTACTTC. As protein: CASSSIVKIREQYF.